Below, 8 T cell receptor beta chains from the same sample are listed, as sequenced in a study of T cell responses to AZD1222 COVID-19 vaccine. Some clones are missing from TCRdb's copy, which holds only in-frame ones; the method was immunoSEQ multiplex PCR. The sample has 80,000 to 90,000 clones, 85% to 90% seen once. Sequences were derived from peripheral blood, sampled on day 0 of MenACWY control vaccination. The origin of the receptors is an adult in good health.

CDR3 sequence (DNA): TGCAGTGCAAGTCGGACAGCGCACATCTACGAGCAGTACTTC. Its translation: CSASRTAHIYEQYF. This rearrangement joins TRBV20-1 to TRBJ2-7, with D maybe TRBD1 (6 bases). The V and J ends lost 6 bases and 3 bases respectively, with 18 bases between them. CDR3 size: 14 residues. Germline CDR1 is DFQATT and CDR2 is SNEGSKA (reference sequence).

V usage is TRBV5-5 and J usage is TRBJ2-2; 8 nucleotides align to TRBD2. Germline CDR1 reads SGHKS; CDR2 reads YYEKEE (reference sequence). The CDR3 spans 17 residues. After removal of 5 bases from V and 5 bases from J, the junction contained 14 bases not matched to a gene. The CDR3 here is CASRSLPIGRGTGELFF. The CDR3 DNA follows: TGTGCCAGCAGATCCCTCCCGATCGGGAGGGGAACCGGGGAGCTGTTTTTT.

Here the CDR3 reads CAISESVPGYTF. The CDR3 nucleotides read TGTGCCATCAGTGAGTCTGTTCCCGGCTACACCTTC. The V and J genes are TRBV10-3 and TRBJ1-2; D remains ambiguous. The CDR3 spans 12 residues. From germline, CDR1 is ENHRY and CDR2 SYGVKD. Trimming removed 0 bases at V and 8 bases at J, with 7 bases between.

The chain recombines TRBV6-6 with TRBJ2-7, with unresolved D. Germline CDR1 and CDR2: MNHNY and SVGAGI (reference sequence). The V end lost 6 bases, the J end lost 3 bases, and 18 bases lay between the germline ends. This CDR3 region has 15 residues. CDR3 residues: CASSHPPGQLYEQYF. CDR3 sequence (DNA): TGTGCCAGCAGCCACCCGCCCGGCCAGCTCTACGAGCAGTACTTC.

This sequence joins TRBV18 and TRBJ1-6; no firm D call. Germline loops: CDR1 KGHSH, CDR2 LQKENI. Deletions cut 2 bases from V and 12 bases from J, with 11 bases between. The CDR3 is made up of 13 amino acids. For the CDR3, the DNA is TGTGCCAGCTCACCAGGATCCGTGGGACCCCTCCACTTT. It specifies CASSPGSVGPLHF.

The sample holds a few counts of this clone. This rearrangement joins TRBV7-2 to TRBJ2-7; D is tentatively TRBD1 or TRBD2 (5 bases each). The CDR3 extends over 14 amino acids. The V and J ends lost 2 bases and 4 bases respectively, with 12 bases between them. Germline V gene data show CDR1 as SGHTA and CDR2 as FQGNSA. The CDR3 sequence is CASSLMGRTYEQYF. DNA of the CDR3: TGTGCCAGCAGCTTAATGGGACGGACGTACGAGCAGTACTTC.

V is TRBV4-1 and J is TRBJ1-1; 7 bases are shared with TRBD1. The CDR3 totals 15 residues. With 7 bases clipped from V and 0 bases from J, the junction kept 8 bases outside the gene matches. Germline CDR1 and CDR2: MGHRA and YSYEKL. The CDR3 bases are TGCGCCAGCATTGGGCCAGGGGGTCTGAACACTGAAGCTTTCTTT. Translation: CASIGPGGLNTEAFF.

The chain combines TRBV5-1 with TRBJ2-6, with D hard to call. The CDR3 is 15 amino acids. In germline, CDR1 is SGHRS, CDR2 YFSETQ. Trimming removed 2 bases at V and 1 base at J, with 7 bases between. The DNA for the CDR3 is TGCGCCAGCAGCTTTCCTGATTCTGGGGCCAACGTCCTGACTTTC. This sequence encodes CASSFPDSGANVLTF.